The 29 T cell receptor beta chains presented below share a single source sample, sequenced in a study of T cell repertoires in ileal Crohn's disease. As for time point: neoterminal ileum biopsy at postoperative endoscopy, about 6 months after surgery. Measured with immunoSEQ multiplex PCR; TCRdb has only the in-frame clones, and not every one. The top ten clones hold about 8.7% of a sample with 13,000 or so clones, roughly 71% of them seen once. The specimen was ileal tissue. The receptors were gathered from an adult with Crohn's disease.

The rearrangement links TRBV29-1 to TRBJ2-2, with 7 nucleotides matching TRBD2. Germline CDR1 and CDR2: SQVTM and ANQGSEA. V was clipped by 7 bases and J by 5 bases; unmatched bases: 7. The CDR3 is 13 amino acids. CDR3 sequence: CSASNGGTGELFF. The CDR3 nucleotides are TGCAGCGCCTCGAACGGGGGGACCGGGGAGCTGTTTTTT.

The genes are TRBV11-2 and TRBJ2-5; the D is unclear. V lost 0 bases and J lost 7, with 15 bases in between. The CDR3 contains 15 residues. CDR1 is SGHAT and CDR2 is FQNNGV in the germline V gene. DNA for the CDR3: TGTGCCAGCAGCTTAGATCTTGGGCGCGGAGTGACCCAGTACTTC. Protein: CASSLDLGRGVTQYF.

Remarks on this clone: One junction end disagrees with the germline gene, perhaps due to a read error. The rearrangement joins TRBV14 to TRBJ2-1; a weak D match, TRBD2 (7 bases). The germline V gene has CDR1 SGHDN and CDR2 FVKESK. The length of the CDR3 is 13 residues. CDR3 in DNA: TGTGCCAGCAGCCAAGCGGGGGGCAGGTCGCCTATCTTC. It specifies CASSQAGGRSPIF.

This clone was seen a handful of times. The chain is built from TRBV7-2 and TRBJ1-2; a weak D match, TRBD1 (5 bases). Germline loops: CDR1 SGHTA, CDR2 FQGNSA. V lost 4 bases, J lost 2 bases, and 17 bases lay in between. This CDR3 comprises 16 residues. CDR3 bases: TGTGCCAGCAGCTCGGGACCGTTAAGATTGAACTATGGCTACACCTTC. Its translation is CASSSGPLRLNYGYTF.

This chain links TRBV18 with TRBJ2-1; possible D gene TRBD2, 6 bases. Germline V lookup: CDR1 KGHSH, CDR2 LQKENI. The CDR3 totals 15 residues. V was shortened by 3 bases and J by 9 bases, with 18 bases between the two germline ends. As DNA, the CDR3 is TGTGCCAGCTCACCTTACGTGAATAGGGAGGCTGAGCAGTTCTTC. Encoded protein: CASSPYVNREAEQFF.

This clone is deemed medium-sized. The CDR3 sequence is CASSEQGIGYTF. The CDR3 nucleotides read TGTGCCAGCAGTGAACAGGGGATTGGCTACACCTTC. The V gene is TRBV6-1, the J gene TRBJ1-2, with D possibly being TRBD1 (6 bases). There are 12 residues in the CDR3. V gave up 2 bases and J gave up 7 bases, with 8 bases separating them. Per the germline V gene, CDR1 is MNHNS and CDR2 is SASEGT.

This clone was observed a handful of times. The V call is TRBV2, the J call TRBJ1-4; D is unresolved. Looked up from germline, CDR1 is SNHLY and CDR2 is FYNNEI. Trimming stripped 4 bases from V and 6 bases from J, with 6 bases between. The CDR3 has 12 amino acids. The CDR3 nucleotides read TGTGCCAGCAGTGGACACTATGAAAAACTGTTTTTT. Translating it yields CASSGHYEKLFF.

V and J are TRBV5-4 and TRBJ2-5, with a tentative D call TRBD2 (7 bases). This CDR3 contains 14 residues. Germline V lookup: CDR1 SGHNT, CDR2 YYREEE (reference sequence). Trimming took 2 bases from V and 4 from J, leaving 12 bases between them. CDR3 region: CASSFPGGIETQYF. In DNA form, the CDR3 reads TGTGCCAGCAGCTTCCCGGGGGGCATAGAGACCCAGTACTTC. Complete variable domain (other parts from reference TRBV5-4 and TRBJ2-5): ETGVTQSPTHLIKTRGQQVTLRCSSQSGHNTVSWYQQALGQGPQFIFQYYREEENGRGNFPPRFSGLQFPNYSSELNVNALELDDSALYLCASSFPGGIETQYFGPGTRLLVL.

This clone turned up a few times. The chain combines TRBV15 with TRBJ1-2; D call uncertain. The CDR3 covers 15 residues. V shed 1 base and J shed 1 base, with 10 bases lying between them. From germline, CDR1 is LNHNV and CDR2 YYDKDF (reference sequence). This CDR3 is CATSRGSYLNYGYTF. The CDR3 DNA is TGTGCCACCAGCAGAGGGAGTTACCTTAACTATGGCTACACCTTC. Supplemented by reference TRBV15 and TRBJ1-2, the full variable domain reads DAMVIQNPRYQVTQFGKPVTLSCSQTLNHNVMYWYQQKSSQAPKLLFHYYDKDFNNEADTPDNFQSRRPNTSFCFLDIRSPGLGDTAMYLCATSRGSYLNYGYTFGSGTRLTVV.

Written as DNA, the CDR3 is TGCGCCAGCAGCCAAGCCTGGGACAGGGGGAACGAAAAACTGTTTTTT. Translating gives CASSQAWDRGNEKLFF. The chain employs TRBV4-1 and TRBJ1-4; 11 positions match TRBD1. The germline CDR1 and CDR2 sequences are MGHRA and YSYEKL. Trimming cost V 1 base and J 8 bases; bases outside gene matches: 6. The length of the CDR3 is 16 residues.

The chain couples TRBV9 to TRBJ2-1; 8 bases agree with TRBD1. The germline CDR1 and CDR2 sequences are SGDLS and YYNGEE. V gave up 0 bases and J gave up 2 bases; unmatched junction bases: 7. This CDR3 has 17 amino acids. The CDR3 loop is CASSVGTGGPPYNEQFF. In DNA, the CDR3 is TGTGCCAGCAGCGTAGGAACAGGGGGGCCACCCTACAATGAGCAGTTCTTC.

The rearrangement links TRBV11-2 to TRBJ1-2; D gene uncertain. The CDR3 is 13 amino acids. Per the germline V gene, CDR1 is SGHAT and CDR2 is FQNNGV. Trimming removed 1 base at V and 7 bases at J, with 10 bases between. CDR3 loop: CASSLAGGSGYTF. The CDR3 DNA is TGTGCCAGCAGCTTAGCCGGAGGGAGTGGCTACACCTTC.

This clone appeared a few times. The chain links TRBV7-9 to TRBJ2-3, with TRBD1 identical over 10 bases. V was clipped by 5 bases and J by 3 bases; unmatched bases: 5. Germline loops: CDR1 SEHNR, CDR2 FQNEAQ (reference sequence). This CDR3 has 15 residues. The CDR3 nucleotides are TGTGCCAGCAGCAGGGACAGGGGCATGACAGATACGCAGTATTTT. This sequence encodes CASSRDRGMTDTQYF.

This clone was detected only a few times. V gene TRBV9 combines with J gene TRBJ1-1; perhaps TRBD1 as D (6 bases). Per the germline V gene, CDR1 is SGDLS and CDR2 is YYNGEE. Trimming shortened V by 1 base and J by 3 bases, and 10 bases separated the two germline ends. This CDR3 region has 14 residues. CDR3 in DNA: TGTGCCAGCAGCGTAACCCCAGGGGACACTGAAGCTTTCTTT. Its protein product is CASSVTPGDTEAFF. The complete variable domain, with remaining parts taken from reference TRBV9 and TRBJ1-1, reads DSGVTQTPKHLITATGQRVTLRCSPRSGDLSVYWYQQSLDQGLQFLIQYYNGEERAKGNILERFSAQQFPDLHSELNLSSLELGDSALYFCASSVTPGDTEAFFGQGTRLTVV.

J is TRBJ2-7 and V is TRBV27; D is unresolved. This CDR3 comprises 15 residues. CDR1 MNHEY and CDR2 SMNVEV come from the germline V gene (reference sequence). V was trimmed by 6 bases and J by 0 bases, leaving 15 bases between them. CDR3: CASSRRGGLSYEQYF. CDR3 DNA: TGTGCCAGCAGCCGTCGAGGCGGCCTCTCCTACGAGCAGTACTTC.

This sequence joins TRBV7-2 and TRBJ2-2, with TRBD2 matching over 11 bases. The CDR3 is made up of 17 amino acids. Per germline, CDR1 SGHTA and CDR2 FQGNSA. The V gene end was trimmed by 5 bases and the J gene end by 2 bases; junction bases not matched to a gene: 7. The CDR3 bases are TGTGCCAGCAGCACCGATCTAGCGGGGGGAAACACCGGGGAGCTGTTTTTT. It encodes CASSTDLAGGNTGELFF.

This sequence joins TRBV6-1 and TRBJ1-2, with D possibly being TRBD1 (5 bases). V was cut by 5 bases and J by 4 bases, with 8 bases left in between. Germline V lookup: CDR1 MNHNS, CDR2 SASEGT. This CDR3 has 12 residues. CDR3 sequence reads: CASSQGTYGYTF. The CDR3 DNA sequence: TGTGCCAGCAGTCAGGGCACCTATGGCTACACCTTC.

This rearrangement joins TRBV6-1 to TRBJ2-7; 7 bases are shared with TRBD1. The CDR3 consists of 15 residues. J lost 1 base, V lost 2 bases, and 5 bases had no gene match. Germline V lookup: CDR1 MNHNS, CDR2 SASEGT. The CDR3 here is CASSEPDRASYEQYF. The DNA for the CDR3 is TGTGCCAGCAGTGAACCCGACAGGGCATCCTACGAGCAGTACTTC.

The chain links TRBV12-5 to TRBJ2-3; TRBD1 might be the D (5 bases). Germline loops: CDR1 LGHNT, CDR2 FRNRAP. The V gene lost 4 bases and the J gene lost 2 bases, with 10 bases spanning the gap. The CDR3 is made up of 14 amino acids. CDR3 residues: CASGSDTHTDTQYF. The CDR3 DNA sequence: TGTGCTAGTGGTTCGGACACCCACACAGATACGCAGTATTTT.

The chain carries TRBV5-1 and TRBJ2-5, with D unresolved. V lost 0 bases and J 1 base, leaving 1 base between the germline ends. The CDR3 has 12 amino acids. Germline V gene data show CDR1 as SGHRS and CDR2 as YFSETQ. CDR3 in amino acids: CASSLGQETQYF. The CDR3 nucleotides read TGCGCCAGCAGCTTGGGCCAAGAGACCCAGTACTTC. Supplemented by reference TRBV5-1 and TRBJ2-5, the full variable domain reads KAGVTQTPRYLIKTRGQQVTLSCSPISGHRSVSWYQQTPGQGLQFLFEYFSETQRNKGNFPGRFSGRQFSNSRSEMNVSTLELGDSALYLCASSLGQETQYFGPGTRLLVL.

Note on this clone: The sample carries other DNA sequences with the same CDR3. The chain carries TRBV9 and TRBJ1-2; D is possibly TRBD1 (5 bases). Per germline, CDR1 SGDLS and CDR2 YYNGEE. V lost 3 bases to trimming and J lost 8 bases, with 11 bases between them. The CDR3 is 12 residues long. This CDR3 is CASSDQGWGYTF. Written as DNA, the CDR3 is TGTGCCAGCAGCGATCAGGGTTGGGGCTACACCTTC.

The rearrangement uses TRBV7-2 and TRBJ2-6, with 7 nucleotides matching TRBD2. The CDR3 covers 17 residues. The germline V gene encodes CDR1 SGHTA and CDR2 FQGNSA. V was clipped by 5 bases and J by 0 bases; unmatched bases: 7. CDR3 loop: CASSQKWGGSGANVLTF. In DNA, the CDR3 is TGTGCCAGCAGCCAAAAATGGGGGGGCTCTGGGGCCAACGTCCTGACTTTC.

The chain combines TRBV2 with TRBJ1-2; D is unclear. Trimming took 2 bases from V and 4 from J, leaving 8 bases between them. CDR3 length: 13 residues. CDR1 and CDR2 (germline): SNHLY, FYNNEI. CDR3 nucleotides: TGTGCCAGCAGTGAAAGGCAGGTCTATGGCTACACCTTC. This codes for CASSERQVYGYTF. The full variable domain, completed using reference TRBV2 and TRBJ1-2, is EPEVTQTPSHQVTQMGQEVILRCVPISNHLYFYWYRQILGQKVEFLVSFYNNEISEKSEIFDDQFSVERPDGSNFTLKIRSTKLEDSAMYFCASSERQVYGYTFGSGTRLTVV.

Only a few counts were recorded for this clone. The chain joins TRBV4-2 to TRBJ2-2, with TRBD1 identical over 7 bases. The CDR3 contains 17 residues. Trimming at V came to 6 bases and at J to 3 bases, leaving 13 bases not matched to a gene. Germline V gives CDR1 LGHNA, CDR2 YNFKEQ. The CDR3 DNA is TGTGCCAGCAGAAACTTGAGAGGGGGCGCGGACACCGGGGAGCTGTTTTTT. Its protein product is CASRNLRGGADTGELFF.

The chain recombines TRBV15 with TRBJ1-2; the match to TRBD1 covers 7 bases. CDR3 length: 13 residues. Germline lookup yields CDR1 LNHNV and CDR2 YYDKDF (reference sequence). After removal of 4 bases from V and 3 bases from J, the junction contained 2 bases not matched to a gene. The CDR3 nucleotides are TGTGCCACCAGCATCCAGGGGGACTATGGCTACACCTTC. Encoded protein: CATSIQGDYGYTF.

This clone was seen more than once but under ten times. This chain uses TRBV19 with TRBJ1-1; no definite D call. V lost 7 bases, J lost 1 base, and 16 bases lay in between. The CDR3 is made up of 15 amino acids. Germline CDR1 is LNHDA and CDR2 is SQIVND (reference sequence). CDR3 DNA: TGTGCCAGTAAGGAGGCGAACTTATGGAACACTGAAGCTTTCTTT. Translated, it gives CASKEANLWNTEAFF.

This clone turned up a few times. The chain has TRBV7-8 and TRBJ1-2; D not resolved. The germline V gene has CDR1 SGHVS and CDR2 FQNEAQ. The CDR3 is made up of 15 amino acids. Trimming took 5 bases from V and 3 from J, leaving 16 bases between them. The CDR3: CASSPWGQSHYGYTF. The CDR3 coding sequence is TGTGCCAGCAGCCCCTGGGGTCAGAGTCACTATGGCTACACCTTC.

This clone is categorized as medium-sized. The chain has TRBV5-1 and TRBJ2-1, with 8 bases matching TRBD1. V gave up 3 bases and J gave up 12 bases; unmatched junction bases: 11. The CDR3 length is 14 residues. Germline-derived CDR1 and CDR2 are SGHRS and YFSETQ. In nucleotides, the CDR3 is TGCGCCAGCAGCTCTTCATACCAGGGGGCTAGGCAGTTCTTC. It specifies CASSSSYQGARQFF.

By sample fraction, this clone is medium-sized. The chain has TRBV10-3 and TRBJ1-2; 7 bases line up with TRBD1. Germline-derived CDR1 and CDR2 are ENHRY and SYGVKD. V lost 6 bases to trimming and J lost 3 bases; unmatched junction nucleotides: 13. This CDR3 spans 16 amino acids. CDR3 bases: TGTGCCATCAGCCCTAAGGAGACAGGGTCGGACTATGGCTACACCTTC. Protein product: CAISPKETGSDYGYTF.